Below are 23 T cell receptor beta chains sequenced from a single sample in a study of T cell responses to AZD1222 COVID-19 vaccine. Here immunoSEQ multiplex PCR was the method, and the copy in TCRdb shows in-frame clones only, minus some. This sample yields roughly 150,000 clones, of which more than 85% are seen a single time; roughly 2.3% belongs to the top ten. Here the sequenced sample was peripheral blood, taken on day 0 of AZD1222 vaccination. The receptors here all came from an adult in good health.

The chain links TRBV28 to TRBJ1-2; D not certain. The CDR3 spans 13 residues. V lost 6 bases, J lost 4 bases, and 12 bases lay in between. The germline gives CDR1 MDHEN, CDR2 SYDVKM. CDR3 region: CASRSGASYGYTF. In DNA form, the CDR3 reads TGTGCCAGCAGGTCCGGAGCAAGCTATGGCTACACCTTC.

The V and J genes are TRBV10-3 and TRBJ2-5, with D unclear. The CDR3 loop spans 13 amino acids. The V end lost 6 bases, the J end lost 1 base, and 9 bases lay between the germline ends. Germline CDR1 ENHRY, CDR2 SYGVKD. The CDR3 loop reads CAIRAQPQETQYF. CDR3 nucleotides: TGTGCCATCAGGGCACAGCCCCAAGAGACCCAGTACTTC.

The J gene is TRBJ2-3, the V gene TRBV18; D may correspond to TRBD1 or TRBD2 (6 bases each). V was pared by 2 bases and J by 6 bases, with 15 bases between. The CDR3 covers 15 residues. Per germline, CDR1 KGHSH and CDR2 LQKENI. The chain's CDR3 is CASSPGTGAMDTQYF. As DNA, the CDR3 is TGTGCCAGCTCACCAGGGACGGGGGCGATGGATACGCAGTATTTT.

The chain uses TRBV24-1 and TRBJ1-5; D is perhaps TRBD1 (6 bases). Germline CDR1 reads KGHDR; CDR2 reads SFDVKD. The CDR3 spans 13 residues. V was clipped by 3 bases and J by 6 bases, with 8 bases between them. The CDR3 DNA sequence: TGTGCCACCAGTGATCGGGGGGCTCAGCCCCAGCATTTT. Its protein is CATSDRGAQPQHF.

This chain joins TRBV2 and TRBJ1-5; D might be TRBD1 (6 bases). Trimming left V 8 bases short and J 0 bases short, with 8 bases between. From germline, CDR1 is SNHLY and CDR2 FYNNEI. The CDR3 has 13 amino acids. CDR3 nucleotides: TGTGCCAGCGGGGGCTATAGCAATCAGCCCCAGCATTTT. This translates into CASGGYSNQPQHF.

The DNA of the CDR3 is TGCAGTGCTAGCAAAGGGGACACTCCTTACTTC. Protein product: CSASKGDTPYF. The chain recombines TRBV20-1 with TRBJ2-7, with a weak D call TRBD1 (6 bases). Germline lookup yields CDR1 DFQATT and CDR2 SNEGSKA (reference sequence). The CDR3 extends over 11 amino acids. The V and J ends lost 3 bases and 13 bases respectively, with 16 bases between them.

This sequence joins TRBV3-1 (or the pseudogene TRBV3-2) and TRBJ2-7; no reliable D call. Germline V gene data show CDR1 as LGHDT and CDR2 as YNNKEL (reference sequence). Trimming stripped 2 bases from V and 7 bases from J, with 6 bases between. The CDR3 spans 11 residues. CDR3 sequence: CASSQIKEQYF. The CDR3 DNA reads TGTGCCAGCAGCCAAATTAAAGAGCAGTACTTC.

The chain carries TRBV15 and TRBJ1-5; D gene unclear. Trimming shortened V by 6 bases and J by 2 bases, and 14 bases separated the two germline ends. The CDR3 is made up of 15 amino acids. Germline CDR1 is LNHNV and CDR2 is YYDKDF (reference sequence). This chain's CDR3 is CATSHRRTRNQPQHF. The CDR3 DNA follows: TGTGCCACCAGTCATCGACGTACGCGCAATCAGCCCCAGCATTTT.

The chain has TRBV4-2 and TRBJ1-5; weak D call: TRBD1 (5 bases). Germline lookup yields CDR1 LGHNA and CDR2 YNFKEQ. Trimming shortened V by 0 bases and J by 5 bases, and 17 bases separated the two germline ends. The length of the CDR3 is 17 residues. CDR3 DNA sequence: TGTGCCAGCAGCCAAGATGCAATTGTGGGGCGATATCAGCCCCAGCATTTT. Translated: CASSQDAIVGRYQPQHF.

This clone appeared once. This chain uses TRBV10-1 with TRBJ2-7, with D uncertain. Germline V lookup: CDR1 WNHNN, CDR2 SYGVQD (reference sequence). V was trimmed by 0 bases and J by 4 bases, leaving 10 bases between them. This CDR3 region has 14 residues. CDR3 nucleotides: TGCGCCAGCAGTGAGTCCGCGGCTCCTTACGAGCAGTACTTC. Protein product: CASSESAAPYEQYF.

This clone was picked up one time. The chain combines TRBV7-3 with TRBJ1-2; D ambiguous. Trimming took off 4 bases at V and 5 bases at J, with 8 bases between the two ends. CDR3 length: 12 residues. Germline CDR1 SGHTA, CDR2 FQGTGA. The CDR3 loop reads CASSSRPYGYTF. CDR3 DNA sequence: TGTGCCAGCAGCTCCCGGCCATATGGCTACACCTTC.

The chain employs TRBV5-8 and TRBJ1-5, with D maybe TRBD1 (5 bases). Germline CDR1 and CDR2: SGHTS and YDEGEE. The CDR3 runs to 15 residues. V was clipped by 4 bases and J by 0 bases, with 11 bases between them. This CDR3 is CASSDRWGSNQPQHF. In nucleotides, the CDR3 is TGTGCCAGCAGCGACAGATGGGGTAGCAATCAGCCCCAGCATTTT.

The J gene is TRBJ1-1, the V gene TRBV7-9; D is ambiguous. Germline-derived CDR1 and CDR2 are SEHNR and FQNEAQ (reference sequence). The CDR3 runs 15 residues. V gave up 4 bases and J gave up 3 bases, with 15 bases separating them. This CDR3 reads CASSWVGFVDTEAFF. CDR3 DNA sequence: TGTGCCAGCAGCTGGGTAGGGTTTGTGGACACTGAAGCTTTCTTT.

This clone was seen only once. The J gene is TRBJ1-6, the V gene TRBV19, with no clear D. V dropped 7 bases and J dropped 2 bases, with 12 bases sitting between them. The CDR3 is 15 amino acids. Germline CDR1 is LNHDA and CDR2 is SQIVND (reference sequence). This chain's CDR3 is CASNVDSAYNSPLHF. CDR3 sequence (DNA): TGTGCCAGTAACGTTGATTCAGCCTATAATTCACCCCTCCACTTT. The full variable domain, its missing parts supplied by reference TRBV19 and TRBJ1-6, is DGGITQSPKYLFRKEGQNVTLSCEQNLNHDAMYWYRQDPGQGLRLIYYSQIVNDFQKGDIAEGYSVSREKKESFPLTVTSAQKNPTAFYLCASNVDSAYNSPLHFGNGTRLTVT.

V and J are TRBV19 and TRBJ1-5; a possible D gene is TRBD1 (5 bases). This CDR3 contains 13 residues. Germline V lookup: CDR1 LNHDA, CDR2 SQIVND (reference sequence). V lost 4 bases, J lost 7 bases, and 11 bases lay in between. CDR3 bases: TGTGCCAGTAGTAGTTCAGGGTGGCAGCCCCAGCATTTT. Protein product: CASSSSGWQPQHF.

Points on this clone: Other DNA sequences in the same sample also yield this CDR3. This rearrangement joins TRBV5-8 to TRBJ2-1; TRBD1 matches 9 bases. The V segment lost 0 bases and the J segment 10 bases; nucleotides outside the gene matches: 17. CDR1 SGHTS and CDR2 YDEGEE come from the germline V gene. The CDR3 has 18 amino acids. CDR3 region: CASSLAGTGFYWEGEQFF. The CDR3 nucleotides read TGTGCCAGCAGCTTGGCCGGGACAGGGTTTTACTGGGAGGGCGAGCAGTTCTTC.

The chain carries TRBV30 and TRBJ2-5; 12 nucleotides align to TRBD1. Looked up from germline, CDR1 is GTSNPN and CDR2 is SVGIG (reference sequence). Trimming removed 2 bases from V and 5 bases from J; junction bases left unmatched: 6. This CDR3 has 15 amino acids. The CDR3 sequence is CAWSFGTGGSETQYF. In DNA, the CDR3 is TGTGCCTGGAGTTTCGGGACAGGGGGCTCGGAGACCCAGTACTTC.

This chain joins TRBV4-1 and TRBJ1-2; no clear D. The CDR3 loop spans 14 amino acids. Per germline, CDR1 MGHRA and CDR2 YSYEKL. Trimming removed 1 base at V and 6 bases at J, with 12 bases between. The DNA of the CDR3 is TGCGCCAGCAGCCAAGGTACCCGGCCTGATGGCTACACCTTC. Encoded protein: CASSQGTRPDGYTF.

V usage is TRBV5-1 and J usage is TRBJ2-2, with D possibly TRBD1 on 6 matching bases. CDR3 length equals 17 residues. V dropped 1 base and J dropped 1 base, with 14 bases sitting between them. From germline, CDR1 is SGHRS and CDR2 YFSETQ. CDR3 nucleotide sequence: TGCGCCAGCAGCTTGCGTCTGTCCAGGGGGAACACCGGGGAGCTGTTTTTT. Protein product: CASSLRLSRGNTGELFF.

CDR3 loop: CASSWGLKSGQPQHF. CDR3 sequence (DNA): TGTGCCAGCAGTTGGGGGCTGAAGTCGGGGCAGCCCCAGCATTTT. The chain joins TRBV28 to TRBJ1-5, with D perhaps matching TRBD1 (6 bases). The CDR3 runs 15 residues. The V and J ends lost 4 bases and 7 bases respectively, with 17 bases between them. Germline V gene sequence: CDR1 MDHEN, CDR2 SYDVKM.

This chain links TRBV10-3 with TRBJ2-7, with 9 bases fitting TRBD1. The CDR3 runs to 14 residues. V shed 11 bases, J shed 4 bases, and the junction held 12 bases outside the gene matches. The germline gives CDR1 ENHRY, CDR2 SYGVKD. DNA of the CDR3: TGTGCCTTACGTGTCGGGACAGGGAGTTACGAGCAGTACTTC. As protein: CALRVGTGSYEQYF.

This chain links TRBV11-2 with TRBJ1-5; D is uncertain. The CDR3 runs 13 residues. Germline V lookup: CDR1 SGHAT, CDR2 FQNNGV. Trimming shortened V by 4 bases and J by 5 bases, and 9 bases separated the two germline ends. The CDR3 nucleotides read TGTGCCAGCAGCTCCCACCCCGATCAGCCCCAGCATTTT. It specifies CASSSHPDQPQHF.

This chain joins TRBV5-1 and TRBJ2-7; D ambiguous. Trimming left V 0 bases short and J 5 bases short, with 9 bases between. CDR1 is SGHRS and CDR2 is YFSETQ in the germline V gene. The CDR3 is 13 amino acids. CDR3 nucleotide sequence: TGCGCCAGCAGCTTGGTAGGCGAGGACGAGCAGTACTTC. The encoded protein is CASSLVGEDEQYF.